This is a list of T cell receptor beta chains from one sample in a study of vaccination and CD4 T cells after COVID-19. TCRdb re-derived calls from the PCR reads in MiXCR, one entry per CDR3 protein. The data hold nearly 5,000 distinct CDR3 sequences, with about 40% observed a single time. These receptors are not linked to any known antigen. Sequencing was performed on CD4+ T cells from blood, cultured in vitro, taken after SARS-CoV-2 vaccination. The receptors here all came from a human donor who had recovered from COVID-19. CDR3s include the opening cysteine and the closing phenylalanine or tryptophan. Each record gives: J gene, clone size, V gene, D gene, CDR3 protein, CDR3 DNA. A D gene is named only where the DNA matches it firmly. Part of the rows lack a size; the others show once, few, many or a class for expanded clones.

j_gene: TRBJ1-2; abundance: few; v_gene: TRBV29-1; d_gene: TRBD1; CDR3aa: CSVLIRDSYGYTF; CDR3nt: TGCAGCGTCCTCATCCGGGACAGCTATGGCTACACCTTC
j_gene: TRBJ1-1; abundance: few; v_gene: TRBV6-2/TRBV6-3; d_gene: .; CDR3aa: CASSYEGIVTEAFF; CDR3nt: TGTGCCAGCAGTTATGAGGGGATAGTTACTGAAGCTTTCTTT
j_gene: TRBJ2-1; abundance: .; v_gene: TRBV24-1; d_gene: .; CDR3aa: CATSDLDGASYNEQFF; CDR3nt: TGTGCCACCAGTGACCTAGACGGCGCCTCCTACAATGAGCAGTTCTTC
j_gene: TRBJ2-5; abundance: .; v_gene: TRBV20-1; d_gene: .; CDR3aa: CSAMGAYETQYF; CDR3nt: TGCAGTGCTATGGGGGCTTACGAGACCCAGTACTTC
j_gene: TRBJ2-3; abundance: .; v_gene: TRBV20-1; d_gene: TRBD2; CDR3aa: CSARDSSASGATIDTQYF; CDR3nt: TGCAGTGCTAGAGATTCAAGTGCTAGCGGGGCCACTATAGATACGCAGTATTTT
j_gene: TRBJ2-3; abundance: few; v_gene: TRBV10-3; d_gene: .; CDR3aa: CAISDSGTASDTQYF; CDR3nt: TGTGCCATCAGTGATTCCGGGACGGCCTCGGATACGCAGTATTTT
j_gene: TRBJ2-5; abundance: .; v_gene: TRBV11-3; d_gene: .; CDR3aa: CASSTPRGARETQYF; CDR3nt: TGTGCCAGCAGCACCCCTCGGGGGGCCCGGGAGACCCAGTACTTC
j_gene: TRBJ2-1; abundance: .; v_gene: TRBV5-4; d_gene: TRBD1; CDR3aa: CASSRDRDTYNEQFF; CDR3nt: TGTGCCAGCAGTCGGGACAGGGACACCTACAATGAGCAGTTCTTC
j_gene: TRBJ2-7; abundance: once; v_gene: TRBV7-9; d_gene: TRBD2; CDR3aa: CASSFITGEGSYEQYF; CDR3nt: TGTGCCAGCAGCTTCATTACGGGGGAGGGCTCCTACGAGCAGTACTTC
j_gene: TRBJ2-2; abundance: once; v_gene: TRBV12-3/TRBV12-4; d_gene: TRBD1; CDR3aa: CASSLGTGGTGELFF; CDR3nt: TGTGCCAGCAGTTTGGGAACAGGGGGGACCGGGGAGCTGTTTTTT
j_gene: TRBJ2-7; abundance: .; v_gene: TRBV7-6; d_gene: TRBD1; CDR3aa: CASSQNPGTGAYEQYF; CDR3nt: TGTGCCAGCAGCCAAAATCCCGGGACAGGGGCCTACGAGCAGTACTTC
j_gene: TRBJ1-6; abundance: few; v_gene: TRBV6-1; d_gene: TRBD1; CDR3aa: CASSNPGTGTSSYNSPLHF; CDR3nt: TGTGCCAGCAGTAACCCCGGGACAGGGACGAGCTCCTATAATTCACCCCTCCACTTT
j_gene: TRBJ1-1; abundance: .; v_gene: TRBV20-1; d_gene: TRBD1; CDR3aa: CSAAQGAKAFF; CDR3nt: TGCAGTGCCGCACAGGGGGCGAAAGCTTTCTTT
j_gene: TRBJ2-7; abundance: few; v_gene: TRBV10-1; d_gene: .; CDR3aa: CASSFESGREQYF; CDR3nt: TGCGCCAGCAGTTTTGAATCTGGACGCGAGCAGTACTTC
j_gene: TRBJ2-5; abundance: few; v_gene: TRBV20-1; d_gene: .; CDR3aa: CSARDGRRWGSQETQYF; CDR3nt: TGCAGTGCTAGAGATGGTCGGAGGTGGGGTAGCCAAGAGACCCAGTACTTC